The entry below describes one T cell receptor beta chain. Its antigen is still unknown. This CDR3 is also generated by other DNA sequences in the sample. Vbeta (60) and Jbeta (13) primers were used in the PCR. Libraries were prepared by immunoSEQ multiplex PCR; TCRdb keeps only in-frame clonotypes and omits some of them. The sample comprises more than 100,000 clones, around four fifths of which are singletons, and approximately 30% rests with the top ten. The data were taken from a study of cytomegalovirus exposure and HLA in healthy donors. Study outcomes and limitations: Later on, analysis showed that most CMV-associated TCR beta chains appeared to be HLA-restricted.

The germline gives CDR1 SGHKS, CDR2 YYEKEE (reference sequence). This CDR3 has 16 residues. The J segment lost 0 bases and the V segment lost 4 bases, leaving 7 bases of the junction unmatched. This chain joins TRBV5-5 and TRBJ1-3, with TRBD1 identical over 7 bases. Source material: PBMCs. The TCR was taken from a man in his sixties in good health and CMV-seropositive. DNA of the CDR3: TGTGCCAGCAGCCAGGGACAGCCCCGCTCTGGAAACACCATATATTTT. This codes for CASSQGQPRSGNTIYF.